This T cell receptor beta chain derives from a study of blood T cell repertoires in COVID-19. Study summary: The United States, Italy and Spain supplied acute and convalescent COVID-19 samples. The analysed material was cDNA or gDNA that came from T cells, B-cell-depleted T cells, or PBMCs.

Per the study methods: Nucleated cell number was recorded as an estimate derived from reference gene primer amplification. Here immunoSEQ multiplex PCR was the method, and the copy in TCRdb shows in-frame clones only, minus some. Clonal size and the V and J genes are those of that table, whereas D and trimming came from the DNA. The sample lists 150,000 to 200,000 clones, 70% to 90% occurring once. The CDR3 spans 12 residues. Trimming cost V 1 base and J 7 bases, with 4 bases left between them. This TCR was recovered from a woman of 80 years or more in a cohort sampled during active or convalescent COVID-19. Sequencing was performed on peripheral blood. V is TRBV12-3 or TRBV12-4 and J is TRBJ2-2; D call uncertain. The CDR3: CASSLDIGELFF. As DNA, the CDR3 is TGTGCCAGCAGTTTAGACATCGGGGAGCTGTTTTTT.